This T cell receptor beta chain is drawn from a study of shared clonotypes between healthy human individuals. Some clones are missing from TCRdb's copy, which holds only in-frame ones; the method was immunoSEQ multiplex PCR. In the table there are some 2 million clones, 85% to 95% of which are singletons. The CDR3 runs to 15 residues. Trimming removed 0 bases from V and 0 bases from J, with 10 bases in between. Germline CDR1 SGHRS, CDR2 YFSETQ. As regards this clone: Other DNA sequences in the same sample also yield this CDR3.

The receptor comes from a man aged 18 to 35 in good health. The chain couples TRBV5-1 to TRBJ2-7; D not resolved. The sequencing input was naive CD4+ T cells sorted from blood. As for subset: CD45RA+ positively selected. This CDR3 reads CASSLGGTNSYEQYF. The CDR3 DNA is TGCGCCAGCAGCTTGGGAGGAACAAACTCCTACGAGCAGTACTTC. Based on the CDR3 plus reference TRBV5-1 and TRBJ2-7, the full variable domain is KAGVTQTPRYLIKTRGQQVTLSCSPISGHRSVSWYQQTPGQGLQFLFEYFSETQRNKGNFPGRFSGRQFSNSRSEMNVSTLELGDSALYLCASSLGGTNSYEQYFGPGTRLTVT.